A selection of T cell receptor beta chains follows, all from one sample in a study of T cells in Graves' hyperthyroidism and ophthalmopathy. TCRdb itself ran the multiplex PCR reads through MiXCR, one entry per CDR3 protein. Among some 400,000 distinct CDR3 sequences listed, approximately 12% were seen once. Sequencing was carried out using blood. These TCRs come from a man aged 25 to 40 with Graves' hyperthyroidism that later progressed to Graves' ophthalmopathy. CDR3s include the opening cysteine and the closing phenylalanine or tryptophan.

>TRBV5-4
CASSSTGTTEAFF
>TRBV28
CASSLGGQAGELFF
>TRBV5-1
CASSFDDNYGYTF
>TRBV6-1
CASSLAGEPLSPLHF
>TRBV7-9
CASSLPLGDSPLHF
>TRBV11-3
CASSSSDRVATEAFF
>TRBV28
CASRNRGTGTEAFF
>TRBV20-1
CSARDPGGSSGGTEAFF
>TRBV10-3
CAISESDGLREAFF
>TRBV20-1
CSARPGWGTEFSSYNEQFF
>TRBV12-5
CASGPTGTGNQPQHF
>TRBV6-6
CASSYSWQGSGANVLTF
>TRBV2
CASTLQGSGNTIYF
>TRBV27
CASSWQVNQPQHF
>TRBV7-9
CASSPGAYEQYF
>TRBV5-4
CASSLGSTSYNEQFF
>TRBV5-1
CASSLGGTTRSYNEQFF
>TRBV10-2
CASSLGDGNSPLHF
>TRBV15
CATSRPPGGTEAFF
>TRBV11-2
CASRPVGNSGNTIYF
>TRBV10-3
CAISEFRGSNQPQHF
>TRBV10-3
CAISDREGETQYF
>TRBV11-2
CASSPRFGMGNTEAFF
>TRBV7-9
CASSAGFSDTQYF
>TRBV28
CASSFNSNSYEQYF
>TRBV6-5
CASSLPGSEKLFF
>TRBV5-6
CASSLYLAGDEQYF
>TRBV18
CASSAEGQVRNQPQHF
>TRBV7-2
CASSLRGGPVAKNIQYF
>TRBV5-4
CASSRDSSYNSPLHF
>TRBV6-2/TRBV6-3
CASSTLGLLNEQFF
>TRBV9
CASSVGAGPNSPLHF
>TRBV5-6
CASSFGGTNEKLFF
>TRBV12-5
CASGLSGDNEQFF
>TRBV6-2/TRBV6-3
CASSRDIGRGYEQYF
>TRBV6-1
CASAKDRGFYQPQHF
>TRBV28
CASSYLLGLAEQETQYF
>TRBV7-9
CASSMGGMNTEAFF
>TRBV7-9
CASSPPTSLYETQYF
>TRBV28
CASSSGAEAFF
>TRBV5-1
CASSLDVLAGSPDTQYF